This record covers a single T cell receptor (beta chain). Antigen: not known. The record originates from a study of CD8+CD57+ T cells in acquired aplastic anemia. Study as a whole: The average for DNA from sorted CD4+ and CD8+ cells was 3 to 3.5 ug. Healthy donor CD4+ samples were sequenced to a depth that averaged approximately 9.9 million reads. Points from the study as a whole: Between patients and controls, about 31 CD8+ CDR3 sequences were found in common. Controls did not differ significantly from patients in CD8+ Simpson's diversity.

V lost 0 bases, J lost 5 bases, and 4 bases lay in between. There are 12 residues in the CDR3. Per the germline V gene, CDR1 is MNHNY and CDR2 is SVGAGI (reference sequence). Genomic DNA templated the TCR beta VDJ and CDR3 profiling. A single record per CDR3 protein comes from TCRdb applying MiXCR to the reads. The sample yields about 170,000 distinct CDR3 sequences, 63% seen once. Material: sorted CD4+, CD8+, or CD8+CD57+ T cells (not recorded which) from PBMCs. This TCR was recovered from a human donor in good health. This chain connects TRBV6-6 to TRBJ2-5; no clear D. The CDR3 loop is CASSYSTETQYF. The CDR3 nucleotides read TGTGCCAGCAGTTACTCGACGGAGACCCAGTACTTC.